This TCR beta chain derives from a study of cytomegalovirus exposure and HLA in healthy donors. Both 60 Vbeta primers and 13 Jbeta primers went into the PCR. TCRdb's table, derived via immunoSEQ multiplex PCR, lists solely in-frame clones and lacks some. The sample shows under 150,000 clones, roughly 78% of them seen only once. The CDR3 has 15 residues. CDR1 and CDR2 (germline): LNHNV, YYDKDF (reference sequence). After removal of 3 bases from V and 4 bases from J, the junction contained 8 bases not matched to a gene. Findings of the study overall: A later analysis revealed that TCR association rates differed between HLA loci, peaking at DRB1 and bottoming out at HLA-C. The study listed some 160 cytomegalovirus-associated TCR beta chains.

Concerning this clone itself: The antigen remains undetermined.

This rearrangement joins TRBV15 to TRBJ1-1, with 7 nucleotides matching TRBD1. Sequences were obtained from PBMCs. This TCR was recovered from a young man in good health and CMV-seronegative. The CDR3 DNA reads TGTGCCACCAGCAGGGCCAGGGGGGCTCTCACTGAAGCTTTCTTT. Its translation is CATSRARGALTEAFF.